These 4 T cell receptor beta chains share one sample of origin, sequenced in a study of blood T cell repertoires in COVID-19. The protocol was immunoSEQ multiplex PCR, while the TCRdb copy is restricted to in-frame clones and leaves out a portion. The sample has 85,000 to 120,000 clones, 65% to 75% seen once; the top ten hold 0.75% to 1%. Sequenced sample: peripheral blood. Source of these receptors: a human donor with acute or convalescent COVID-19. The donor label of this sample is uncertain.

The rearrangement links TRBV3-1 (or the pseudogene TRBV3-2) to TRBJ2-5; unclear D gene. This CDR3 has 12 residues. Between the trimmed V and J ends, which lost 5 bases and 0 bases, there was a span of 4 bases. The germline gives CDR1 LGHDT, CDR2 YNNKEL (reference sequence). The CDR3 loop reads CASSSYQETQYF. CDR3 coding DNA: TGTGCCAGCAGCTCGTACCAAGAGACCCAGTACTTC.

The CDR3 sequence is CASSPRTGIQPQHF. CDR3 coding DNA: TGTGCCAGCTCACCCAGGACAGGGATTCAGCCCCAGCATTTT. The J gene is TRBJ1-5, the V gene TRBV18, with 8 positions matching TRBD1. Losses at the gene ends were 3 bases for V and 6 bases for J; bases not matched to a gene: 4. This CDR3 spans 14 amino acids. CDR1 KGHSH and CDR2 LQKENI come from the germline V gene.

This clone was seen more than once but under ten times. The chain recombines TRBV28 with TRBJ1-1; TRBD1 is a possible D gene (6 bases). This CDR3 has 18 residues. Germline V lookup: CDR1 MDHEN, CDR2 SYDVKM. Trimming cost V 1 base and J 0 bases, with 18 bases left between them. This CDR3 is CASSLSRLKTGLNTEAFF. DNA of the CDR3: TGTGCCAGCAGTTTATCGCGTCTAAAGACAGGATTGAACACTGAAGCTTTCTTT.

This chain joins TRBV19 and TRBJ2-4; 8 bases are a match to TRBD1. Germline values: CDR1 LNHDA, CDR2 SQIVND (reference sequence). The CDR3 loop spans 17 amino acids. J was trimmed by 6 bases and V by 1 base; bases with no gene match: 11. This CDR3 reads CASSIVARQGTLNIQYF. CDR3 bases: TGTGCCAGTAGTATAGTCGCCCGACAGGGGACCTTAAACATTCAGTACTTC.